This TCR beta chain was identified during a study of blood T cell repertoires in COVID-19. Produced via immunoSEQ multiplex PCR; TCRdb's table is partial and in-frame only. The table has approximately 36,000 clones, around 90% seen once. The CDR3 spans 15 residues. The V end lost 5 bases, the J end lost 3 bases, and 14 bases lay between the germline ends. From germline, CDR1 is MNHEY and CDR2 SMNVEV (reference sequence). The material sequenced was peripheral blood. This clonotype was sampled from a man aged 60 to 69 with acute or convalescent COVID-19. This chain links TRBV27 with TRBJ1-5; no firm D call. CDR3 amino acids: CASSPRGRANQPQHF. In nucleotides, the CDR3 is TGTGCCAGCAGTCCCCGAGGGCGGGCCAATCAGCCCCAGCATTTT.